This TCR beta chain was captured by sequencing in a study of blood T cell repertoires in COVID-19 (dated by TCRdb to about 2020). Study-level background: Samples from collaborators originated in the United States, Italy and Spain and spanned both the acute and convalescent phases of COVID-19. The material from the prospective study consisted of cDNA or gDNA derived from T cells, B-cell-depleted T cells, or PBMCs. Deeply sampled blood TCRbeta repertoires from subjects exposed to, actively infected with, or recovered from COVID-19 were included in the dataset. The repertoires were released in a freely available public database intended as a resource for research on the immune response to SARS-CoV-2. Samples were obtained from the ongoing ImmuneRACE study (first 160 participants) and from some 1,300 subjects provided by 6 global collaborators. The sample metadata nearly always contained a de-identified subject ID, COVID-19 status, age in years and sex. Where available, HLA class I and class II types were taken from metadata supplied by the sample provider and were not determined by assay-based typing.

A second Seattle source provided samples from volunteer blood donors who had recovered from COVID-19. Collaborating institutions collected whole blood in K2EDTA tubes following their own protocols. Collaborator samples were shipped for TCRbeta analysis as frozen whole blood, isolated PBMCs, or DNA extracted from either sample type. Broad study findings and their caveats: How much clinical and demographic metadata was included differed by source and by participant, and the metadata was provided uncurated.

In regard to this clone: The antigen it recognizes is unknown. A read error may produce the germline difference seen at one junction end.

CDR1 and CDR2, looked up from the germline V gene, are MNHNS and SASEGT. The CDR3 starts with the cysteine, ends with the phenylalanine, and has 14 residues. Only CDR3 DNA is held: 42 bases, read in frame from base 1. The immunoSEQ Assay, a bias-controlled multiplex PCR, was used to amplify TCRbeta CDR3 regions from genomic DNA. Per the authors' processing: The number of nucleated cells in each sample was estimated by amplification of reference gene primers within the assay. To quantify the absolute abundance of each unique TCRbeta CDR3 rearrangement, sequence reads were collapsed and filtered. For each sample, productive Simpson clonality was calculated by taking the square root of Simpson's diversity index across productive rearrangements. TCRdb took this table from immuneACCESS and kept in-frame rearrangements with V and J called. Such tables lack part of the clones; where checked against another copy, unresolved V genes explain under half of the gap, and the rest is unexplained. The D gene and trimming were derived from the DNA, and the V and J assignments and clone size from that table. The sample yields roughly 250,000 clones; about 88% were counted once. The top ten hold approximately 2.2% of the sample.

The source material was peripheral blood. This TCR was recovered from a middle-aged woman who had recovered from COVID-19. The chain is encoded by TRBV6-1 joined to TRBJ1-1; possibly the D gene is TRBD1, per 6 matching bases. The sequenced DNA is TGTGCCAGCAATGAACAGGGTCGGAACACTGAAGCTTTCTTT. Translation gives CASNEQGRNTEAFF.